This T cell receptor (beta chain) was observed in a study of blood T cells in healthy people across ages. Combining a sample-barcoded 5' primer with a J-beta primer mix, a second PCR ran for roughly 7 to 11 cycles. From the 5' RACE reads, TCRdb called clonotypes with MiXCR, one entry per CDR3 protein. The sample records some 760,000 distinct CDR3 sequences, roughly 25% being singletons. This clonotype was counted ten times or more. The CDR3 loop spans 14 amino acids. Germline assignment: CDR1 SNHLY and CDR2 FYNNEI. V was pared by 0 bases and J by 4 bases, with 1 base of the junction left unmatched. The sample also formed part of further work on T cells of mothers and their children.

V gene TRBV2 combines with J gene TRBJ2-5, with 8 bases lining up with TRBD2. The source is a boy younger than 18 in good health. The material sequenced was blood. CDR3 region: CASSEALAGETQYF. CDR3 nucleotides: TGTGCCAGCAGTGAAGCGCTAGCGGGAGAGACCCAGTACTTC.